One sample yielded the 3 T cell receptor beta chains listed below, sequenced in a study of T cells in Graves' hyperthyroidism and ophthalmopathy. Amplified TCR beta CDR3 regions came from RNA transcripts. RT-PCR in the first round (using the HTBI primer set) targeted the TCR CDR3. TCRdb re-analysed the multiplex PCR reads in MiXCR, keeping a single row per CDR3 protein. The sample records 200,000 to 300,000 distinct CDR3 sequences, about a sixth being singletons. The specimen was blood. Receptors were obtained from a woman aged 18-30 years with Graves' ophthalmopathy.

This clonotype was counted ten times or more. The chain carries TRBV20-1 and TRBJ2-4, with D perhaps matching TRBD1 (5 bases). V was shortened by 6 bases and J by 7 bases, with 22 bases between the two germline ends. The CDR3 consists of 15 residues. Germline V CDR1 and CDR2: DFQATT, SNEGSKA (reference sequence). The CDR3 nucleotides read TGCAGTGCCGTGGGGCAGGCGACGGGCCCTAACATTCAGTACTTC. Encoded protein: CSAVGQATGPNIQYF.

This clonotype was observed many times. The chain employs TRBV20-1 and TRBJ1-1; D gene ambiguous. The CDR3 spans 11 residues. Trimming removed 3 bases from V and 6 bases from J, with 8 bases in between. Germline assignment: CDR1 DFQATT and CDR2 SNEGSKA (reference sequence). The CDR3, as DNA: TGCAGTGCTAGTGATGGCTCTGAAGCTTTCTTT. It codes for CSASDGSEAFF.

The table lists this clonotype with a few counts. CDR3 protein: CASRYAGGSAYNEQFF. In DNA form, the CDR3 reads TGTGCCAGCAGGTATGCGGGAGGTTCCGCCTACAATGAGCAGTTCTTC. This chain joins TRBV7-2 and TRBJ2-1; 8 bases align to TRBD2. The germline gives CDR1 SGHTA, CDR2 FQGNSA. V shed 6 bases and J 2 bases; nucleotides not matched to a gene: 9. The CDR3 length is 16 residues.